The 18 T cell receptor beta chains listed next were all sequenced from one sample in a study of cytomegalovirus exposure and HLA in healthy donors. PCR primers comprised 60 Vbeta and 13 Jbeta primers. Sequencing used immunoSEQ multiplex PCR; TCRdb keeps in-frame clones, though not all of them. The data show 95,000 to 110,000 clones, roughly 75% seen once. The sequencing sample was made of PBMCs. The origin of the receptors is a woman between 40 and 55 years old in good health and CMV-seronegative.

A few counts support this clone. V and J are TRBV6-5 and TRBJ1-2, with D unclear. Trimming removed 6 bases from V and 2 bases from J, with 13 bases in between. The CDR3 consists of 14 residues. The germline V gene encodes CDR1 MNHEY and CDR2 SVGAGI. CDR3 nucleotide sequence: TGTGCCAGCAGCCCCCGGCAGGAAAACTATGGCTACACCTTC. Translated, it gives CASSPRQENYGYTF.

This clone was recorded once. The chain combines TRBV5-4 with TRBJ1-1; D uncertain. Per germline, CDR1 SGHNT and CDR2 YYREEE (reference sequence). CDR3 length: 13 residues. Trimming shortened V by 4 bases and J by 1 base, and 8 bases separated the two germline ends. In DNA form, the CDR3 reads TGTGCCAGCAGCACCGCACAGAACACTGAAGCTTTCTTT. Encoded protein: CASSTAQNTEAFF.

The chain joins TRBV18 to TRBJ2-7, with D possibly being TRBD1 (5 bases). V lost 0 bases and J lost 3, with 9 bases in between. The length of the CDR3 is 14 residues. Germline V gives CDR1 KGHSH, CDR2 LQKENI. CDR3 in amino acids: CASSPPGQYYEQYF. In DNA, the CDR3 is TGTGCCAGCTCACCACCTGGACAATACTACGAGCAGTACTTC.

CDR3 coding DNA: TGTGCCAGCTCACCACGATCGGCTAGCGGCTACGAGCAGTACTTC. Its translation: CASSPRSASGYEQYF. The chain couples TRBV18 to TRBJ2-7, with TRBD2 identical over 7 bases. The CDR3 runs to 15 residues. The V gene's germline CDR1 is KGHSH and CDR2 LQKENI. V lost 1 base, J lost 3 bases, and 6 bases stayed unmatched.

This clone was found a few times. V usage is TRBV15 and J usage is TRBJ2-3, with D uncertain. With 7 bases removed from V and 1 base from J, the gap between germline ends came to 9 bases. This CDR3 contains 13 residues. CDR1 LNHNV and CDR2 YYDKDF come from the germline V gene (reference sequence). CDR3 sequence reads: CATMVRGTDTQYF. The CDR3 nucleotides read TGTGCCACCATGGTACGGGGCACAGATACGCAGTATTTT.

This chain uses TRBV7-3 with TRBJ2-1; 7 bases align to TRBD1. The CDR3 runs to 14 residues. Looked up from germline, CDR1 is SGHTA and CDR2 is FQGTGA. V dropped 5 bases and J dropped 4; count of bases not matched to a gene: 5. The CDR3 here is CASSLQGPYNEQFF. The CDR3 coding sequence is TGTGCCAGCAGCCTACAGGGGCCATACAATGAGCAGTTCTTC.

CDR3 residues: CASTTGLRGGYTF. The CDR3 coding sequence is TGTGCCAGTACGACAGGGCTGAGAGGGGGCTACACCTTC. This rearrangement joins TRBV6-5 to TRBJ1-2; TRBD1 aligns across 7 bases. The CDR3 has 13 residues. Germline V gives CDR1 MNHEY, CDR2 SVGAGI. J was trimmed by 8 bases and V by 9 bases; bases with no gene match: 12.

The V and J genes are TRBV28 and TRBJ2-7; possible D gene TRBD2, 6 bases. Trimming took 2 bases from V and 4 from J, leaving 15 bases between them. The CDR3 extends over 15 amino acids. Germline CDR1 reads MDHEN; CDR2 reads SYDVKM. The chain's CDR3 is CASSLPWLGTYEQYF. Here the CDR3 DNA reads TGTGCCAGCAGTTTACCCTGGCTGGGGACTTACGAGCAGTACTTC.

CDR3 region: CATSNRAGGAGDNEQFF. CDR3 sequence (DNA): TGTGCCACCAGCAACCGAGCGGGGGGAGCGGGGGACAATGAGCAGTTCTTC. V and J are TRBV15 and TRBJ2-1; the match to TRBD2 covers 9 bases. With 4 bases clipped from V and 5 bases from J, the junction kept 12 bases outside the gene matches. Germline lookup yields CDR1 LNHNV and CDR2 YYDKDF (reference sequence). The CDR3 contains 17 residues.

The chain uses TRBV28 and TRBJ1-4; the D gene is possibly TRBD1 (6 bases). Looked up from germline, CDR1 is MDHEN and CDR2 is SYDVKM. The V end was cut by 7 bases, the J end by 2 bases, with 17 bases between. The CDR3 has 16 residues. The CDR3 DNA sequence: TGTGCCAGCATGTCAGGGGCGACGATGACTAATGAAAAACTGTTTTTT. This translates into CASMSGATMTNEKLFF.

The chain links TRBV15 to TRBJ2-1; 12 bases agree with TRBD2. Per germline, CDR1 LNHNV and CDR2 YYDKDF (reference sequence). The length of the CDR3 is 16 residues. With 3 bases clipped from V and 2 bases from J, the junction kept 2 bases outside the gene matches. The CDR3 sequence: CATSRGLAGPYNEQFF. The CDR3 bases are TGTGCCACCAGCAGGGGACTAGCGGGTCCCTACAATGAGCAGTTCTTC.

The chain joins TRBV18 to TRBJ1-5; D uncertain. Trimming cost V 2 bases and J 2 bases, with 25 bases left between them. In germline, CDR1 is KGHSH, CDR2 LQKENI. The CDR3 length is 20 residues. The CDR3 DNA reads TGTGCCAGCTCACCATTTGCCGCCTCCAGCGGGGTAAGGGGCAATCAGCCCCAGCATTTT. Amino acids: CASSPFAASSGVRGNQPQHF. The entire variable domain, with the rest obtained from reference TRBV18 and TRBJ1-5, is as follows: NAGVMQNPRHLVRRRGQEARLRCSPMKGHSHVYWYRQLPEEGLKFMVYLQKENIIDESGMPKERFSAEFPKEGPSILRIQQVVRGDSAAYFCASSPFAASSGVRGNQPQHFGDGTRLSIL.

In the case of this clone: Other DNA sequences of this sample code for an identical CDR3. CDR3 in DNA: TGTGCCAGCAGCTTAGTTGGGGAGGGGAATCAGCCCCAGCATTTT. This gives the protein CASSLVGEGNQPQHF. The chain employs TRBV7-8 and TRBJ1-5; D may be TRBD1 (5 bases). The CDR3 runs 15 residues. Germline values: CDR1 SGHVS, CDR2 FQNEAQ. V shed 1 base and J shed 4 bases, with 11 bases lying between them.

This chain uses TRBV28 with TRBJ2-2; TRBD1 agrees at 9 bases. V shed 7 bases, J shed 4 bases, and the junction held 7 bases outside the gene matches. The CDR3 covers 15 residues. The germline V gene encodes CDR1 MDHEN and CDR2 SYDVKM. CDR3 in DNA: TGTGCCAGCATAACAGGGGGCGCGGCCACCGGGGAGCTGTTTTTT. This gives the protein CASITGGAATGELFF.

V gene TRBV27 combines with J gene TRBJ2-3; tentative D call: TRBD2 (6 bases). CDR1 MNHEY and CDR2 SMNVEV come from the germline V gene (reference sequence). This CDR3 is built from 14 residues. V was pared by 8 bases and J by 1 base, with 13 bases between. The chain's CDR3 is CASLSKRGTDTQYF. The CDR3 coding sequence is TGTGCCAGCTTATCGAAGCGGGGCACAGATACGCAGTATTTT.

The chain has TRBV18 and TRBJ2-7, with 7 bases aligning to TRBD1. V lost 3 bases, J lost 3 bases, and 5 bases stayed unmatched. Germline assignment: CDR1 KGHSH and CDR2 LQKENI. CDR3 length: 14 residues. The CDR3 bases are TGTGCCAGCTCACCTTCGACAGGGATCTACGAGCAGTACTTC. This sequence encodes CASSPSTGIYEQYF.

The J gene is TRBJ2-3, the V gene TRBV7-6; D may be TRBD2 (6 bases). In germline, CDR1 is SGHVS, CDR2 FNYEAQ. This CDR3 has 16 residues. The ends were cut back, 5 bases at V and 1 base at J, with 16 bases in the middle. The DNA for the CDR3 is TGTGCCAGCAGCATCGAACCACTAGCAGGCACAGATACGCAGTATTTT. Protein: CASSIEPLAGTDTQYF.

This clone was seen only a few times. The rearrangement joins TRBV9 to TRBJ2-1, with D perhaps TRBD1 (7 bases). Trimming pared 3 bases from V and 7 bases from J, leaving 20 bases between. This CDR3 has 16 amino acids. Germline CDR1 is SGDLS and CDR2 is YYNGEE. Here the CDR3 DNA reads TGTGCCAGCAGCGGCGGCGGGACAGCAAACGGGAATGAGCAGTTCTTC. As protein: CASSGGGTANGNEQFF.